This TCR beta chain derives from a study of T cell clonotyping in hematopoietic cell transplantation. Trimming removed 7 bases from V and 3 bases from J, with 15 bases in between. The CDR3 is 14 amino acids. CDR1 is SNHLY, CDR2 FYNNEI, per germline. With respect to this clone: Its specificity is not known.

Profiled with immunoSEQ multiplex PCR; TCRdb holds only in-frame clones, not every one. The table shows approximately 30,000 clones, with 90% to 97% occurring only once. Findings of the study overall: Pathologically expanded recipient clonotypes increased progressively from day 30 to day 180 as diversity fell.

The sequenced material came from peripheral blood mononuclear cells. This sequence originates from a middle-aged man in good health. Some clones in this sample may be carry-over from other donors' samples. The chain is built from TRBV2 and TRBJ2-5, with no clear D. The DNA of the CDR3 is TGTGCCAGCAACCTCTTACGTGGAGAAGAGACCCAGTACTTC. It yields the protein CASNLLRGEETQYF.